This TCR beta chain was sequenced during a study of shared clonotypes between healthy human individuals. Study-wide points: The sole specimen, blood, was sampled, and tissue repertoires likely differ. Represented diversity (both genetic and exposure-history) was limited by the small number of donors. Even with large depth, rarefaction showed that sorted-subset sequencing was incomplete.

The protocol was immunoSEQ multiplex PCR, while the TCRdb copy is restricted to in-frame clones and leaves out a portion. The table records about 79,000 clones, around 57% of them present only once. Regarding this clone: Its specificity is not known.

V shed 8 bases and J 5 bases; nucleotides not matched to a gene: 23. Germline CDR1 and CDR2: SGHVS and FQNEAQ. CDR3 length: 19 residues. This TCR derives from a man aged 30 to 39 in good health. V and J are TRBV7-8 and TRBJ2-5, with TRBD2 matching 10 bases. Sequencing was done on a sample of memory CD8+ T cells sorted from blood. Specified subset: CD45RO+ cells pooled with CCR7-negative TemRA cells. The CDR3, as DNA: TGTGCCAGCTGTGGAGACGTAGGGGTTCTAGCGGGAGTCTGGGAGACCCAGTACTTC. Translation: CASCGDVGVLAGVWETQYF.